A selection of T cell receptor beta chains follows, all from one sample in a study of metastatic and nonmetastatic thyroid tumors. TCRdb reprocessed the PCR reads using MiXCR. The sample holds around 22,000 clones, about 20% seen once. The sequenced material came from tumor tissue. These receptors originate from a female donor with papillary thyroid cancer or a benign thyroid nodule (not recorded which). Some clones in this sample may be carry-over from other donors' samples. The CDR3 runs from the conserved cysteine through the conserved F or W. The D gene is left open where the match is weak. Size values are once, few and many counts, or a class for expanded clones, and some rows have none.

D gene,J gene,V gene,clone size,CDR3 protein,CDR3 DNA
NA,TRBJ2-3,TRBV20-1,NA,CSARDSGTDTQYF,TGCAGTGCTAGAGATTCCGGCACAGATACGCAGTATTTT
TRBD1,TRBJ2-1,TRBV11-2,NA,CASSLFLANRGSYNEQFF,TGTGCCAGCAGCCTCTTCTTGGCGAACAGGGGGTCCTACAATGAGCAGTTCTTC
NA,TRBJ2-3,TRBV10-1,NA,CASSESGVSTDTQYF,TGCGCCAGCAGTGAGTCGGGAGTAAGCACAGATACGCAGTATTTT
TRBD1,TRBJ1-1,TRBV19,many,CASIATGGTEAFF,TGTGCCAGTATAGCGACAGGGGGCACTGAAGCTTTCTTT
NA,TRBJ1-2,TRBV20-1,once,CSAPRTEAERGYTF,TGCAGTGCTCCGAGGACCGAGGCGGAGCGTGGCTACACCTTC
NA,TRBJ1-5,TRBV6-1,few,CACSTRSEPAQPQHF,TGTGCCTGCAGCACCCGTTCCGAACCGGCTCAGCCCCAGCATTTT
NA,TRBJ1-2,TRBV18,NA,CASSGDRPIYGYTF,TGTGCCAGCTCGGGTGACAGGCCGATCTATGGCTACACCTTC
TRBD2,TRBJ2-3,TRBV6-4,NA,CASSDGTSGTDTQYF,TGTGCCAGCAGTGACGGGACTAGCGGCACAGATACGCAGTATTTT
NA,TRBJ2-7,TRBV24-1,few,CATSDRGLDTYEQYF,TGTGCCACCAGTGACCGGGGGCTAGATACCTACGAGCAGTACTTC
NA,TRBJ2-1,TRBV2,many,CARASTAAYEQFF,TGTGCCAGGGCTAGCACGGCCGCGTATGAGCAGTTCTTC
NA,TRBJ2-3,TRBV5-1,NA,CASSLNSGGNTDTQYF,TGCGCCAGCAGCTTGAATAGTGGGGGGAACACAGATACGCAGTATTTT